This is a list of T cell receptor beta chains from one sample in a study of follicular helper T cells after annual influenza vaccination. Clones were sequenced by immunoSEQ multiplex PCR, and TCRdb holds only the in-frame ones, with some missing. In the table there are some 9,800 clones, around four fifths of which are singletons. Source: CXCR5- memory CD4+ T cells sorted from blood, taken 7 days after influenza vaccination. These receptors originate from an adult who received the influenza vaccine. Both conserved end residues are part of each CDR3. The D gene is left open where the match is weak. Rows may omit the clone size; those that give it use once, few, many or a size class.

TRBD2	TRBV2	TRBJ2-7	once	CASSDLSGLAGEYEQYF	TGTGCCAGCAGTGATTTGTCGGGACTAGCGGGGGAGTACGAGCAGTACTTC
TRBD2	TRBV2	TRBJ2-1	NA	CASSLRRTSGGANYNEQFF	TGTGCCAGCAGCCTACGCCGGACTAGCGGGGGGGCTAACTACAATGAGCAGTTCTTC
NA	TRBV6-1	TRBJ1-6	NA	CASSEGPTPSPLHF	TGTGCCAGCAGTGAAGGGCCTACTCCTTCACCCCTCCACTTT
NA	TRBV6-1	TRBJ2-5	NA	CASSEVRQETQYF	TGTGCCAGCAGTGAAGTACGGCAAGAGACCCAGTACTTC
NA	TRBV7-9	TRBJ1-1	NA	CASGRDRFGNTEAFF	TGTGCCAGCGGCAGAGACAGGTTTGGGAACACTGAAGCTTTCTTT
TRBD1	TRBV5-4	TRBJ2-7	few	CASSPTGTGSYEQYF	TGTGCCAGCAGCCCTACCGGGACAGGGTCCTACGAGCAGTACTTC
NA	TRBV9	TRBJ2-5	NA	CASSVAGFGETQYF	TGTGCCAGCAGCGTAGCGGGATTCGGGGAGACCCAGTACTTC
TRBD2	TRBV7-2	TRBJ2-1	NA	CASSVGLAIDEQFF	TGTGCCAGCAGCGTGGGACTAGCGATCGATGAGCAGTTCTTC
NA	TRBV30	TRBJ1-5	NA	CAWSGGGNQPQHF	TGTGCCTGGAGTGGGGGGGGCAACCAGCCCCAGCATTTT
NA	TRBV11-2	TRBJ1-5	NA	CASSPRIRGEGGNQPQHF	TGTGCCAGCAGCCCGCGAATAAGGGGAGAAGGGGGCAATCAGCCCCAGCATTTT
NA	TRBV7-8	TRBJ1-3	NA	CASSLGHQGTGNTIYF	TGTGCCAGCAGCTTAGGACATCAGGGGACTGGAAACACCATATATTTT
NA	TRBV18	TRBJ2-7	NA	CASSPGRTYEQYF	TGTGCCAGCTCACCAGGCCGAACCTACGAGCAGTACTTC